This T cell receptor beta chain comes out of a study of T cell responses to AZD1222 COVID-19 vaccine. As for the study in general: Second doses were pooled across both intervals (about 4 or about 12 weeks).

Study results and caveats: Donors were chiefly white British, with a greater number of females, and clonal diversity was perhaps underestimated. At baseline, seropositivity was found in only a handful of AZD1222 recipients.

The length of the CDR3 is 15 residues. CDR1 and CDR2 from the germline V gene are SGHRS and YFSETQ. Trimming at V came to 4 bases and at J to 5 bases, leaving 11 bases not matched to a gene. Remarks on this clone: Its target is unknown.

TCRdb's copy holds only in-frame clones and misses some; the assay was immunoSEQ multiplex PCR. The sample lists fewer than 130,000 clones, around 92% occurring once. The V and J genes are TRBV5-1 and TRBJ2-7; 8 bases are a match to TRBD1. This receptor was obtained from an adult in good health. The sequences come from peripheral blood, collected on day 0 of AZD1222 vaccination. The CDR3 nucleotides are TGCGCCAGCAGCGTCCCAAAGACAGGGGTCGACGAGCAGTACTTC. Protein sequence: CASSVPKTGVDEQYF.